What follows are 20 T cell receptor beta chains derived from one specimen sequenced in a study of a mutant IDH1 vaccine in newly diagnosed glioma. No cognate antigen is known for these TCRs. The time point denotes: week 47, end of study. Topical imiquimod was applied with each vaccine dose, which held 300 ug of mutant IDH1 20-mer peptide. Only in-frame clones appear in the TCRdb table, and some are missing; sequencing was by immunoSEQ multiplex PCR. The table lists about 56,000 clones, around three quarters of them singletons. Sequencing was performed on PBMCs, taken from a glioma patient whose treatment included an IDH1 peptide vaccine. The source of these receptors is a man in his forties or fifties with glioma.

The rearrangement links TRBV19 to TRBJ2-6, with 8 bases that match TRBD1. Germline lookup yields CDR1 LNHDA and CDR2 SQIVND (reference sequence). This CDR3 contains 19 residues. V gave up 3 bases and J gave up 0 bases; unmatched junction bases: 10. CDR3: CASSIPGQVRDSGANVLTF. The CDR3 bases are TGTGCCAGTAGTATCCCGGGACAGGTAAGAGACTCTGGGGCCAACGTCCTGACTTTC.

This clone turned up a few times. The V and J genes are TRBV19 and TRBJ1-6, with D hard to call. This CDR3 is 15 amino acids long. Germline loops: CDR1 LNHDA, CDR2 SQIVND (reference sequence). Trimming cost V 6 bases and J 7 bases, with 16 bases left between them. The CDR3 DNA follows: TGTGCCAGTAGACTCTTCGCAGCGCAGAATTCACCCCTCCACTTT. This translates into CASRLFAAQNSPLHF.

V usage is TRBV2 and J usage is TRBJ1-1; D gene uncertain. CDR3 length equals 12 residues. The V and J ends lost 9 bases and 0 bases respectively, with 8 bases between them. In germline, CDR1 is SNHLY, CDR2 FYNNEI. CDR3 nucleotide sequence: TGTGCCAGTGGCGAGATGAACACTGAAGCTTTCTTT. This codes for CASGEMNTEAFF.

The V and J genes are TRBV15 and TRBJ1-4; D remains unclear. V lost 1 base and J lost 8, with 11 bases in between. The CDR3 consists of 14 residues. The germline gives CDR1 LNHNV, CDR2 YYDKDF (reference sequence). The CDR3 region has the DNA TGTGCCACCAGCAGAGGGGAGGGAAACGAAAAACTGTTTTTT. The encoded protein is CATSRGEGNEKLFF.

This rearrangement joins TRBV9 to TRBJ2-3; unclear D gene. This CDR3 region has 15 residues. Germline loops: CDR1 SGDLS, CDR2 YYNGEE. The V end lost 1 base, the J end lost 1 base, and 10 bases lay between the germline ends. This CDR3 reads CASSVLDGRTDTQYF. The CDR3 DNA is TGTGCCAGCAGCGTATTGGACGGCCGCACAGATACGCAGTATTTT.

For the CDR3, the DNA is TGTGCCAGCAGCCACCCTAGGGGACAGCTATATTTT. It specifies CASSHPRGQLYF. The rearrangement joins TRBV14 to TRBJ1-3; TRBD1 matches at 7 bases. This CDR3 contains 12 residues. Germline CDR1 SGHDN, CDR2 FVKESK. V lost 3 bases to trimming and J lost 14 bases; unmatched junction nucleotides: 7.

This chain links TRBV5-5 with TRBJ1-1, with D unresolved. V gave up 2 bases and J gave up 0 bases, with 8 bases separating them. The CDR3 is 14 amino acids. CDR1 and CDR2 from the germline V gene are SGHKS and YYEKEE (reference sequence). The CDR3 sequence: CASSFQAMNTEAFF. CDR3 in DNA: TGTGCCAGCAGCTTTCAGGCGATGAACACTGAAGCTTTCTTT.

The chain combines TRBV29-1 with TRBJ2-1; weak D call: TRBD1 (6 bases). From germline, CDR1 is SQVTM and CDR2 ANQGSEA. V lost 4 bases to trimming and J lost 7 bases, with 11 bases between them. The CDR3 length is 12 residues. The CDR3 spells CSVGQAGNEQFF. In nucleotides, the CDR3 is TGCAGCGTTGGACAGGCCGGGAATGAGCAGTTCTTC.

V usage is TRBV19 and J usage is TRBJ1-5; D perhaps matches TRBD1 (6 bases). The V gene's germline CDR1 is LNHDA and CDR2 SQIVND (reference sequence). The V gene lost 5 bases and the J gene lost 7 bases, with 15 bases spanning the gap. The CDR3 runs 14 residues. The CDR3 loop reads CASSEDSRGQPQHF. The CDR3 bases are TGTGCCAGTAGTGAGGACAGTCGGGGCCAGCCCCAGCATTTT.

The V and J genes are TRBV2 and TRBJ2-3, with D unresolved. Germline V gene data show CDR1 as SNHLY and CDR2 as FYNNEI. V shed 7 bases and J shed 8 bases, with 13 bases lying between them. This CDR3 is built from 12 residues. This CDR3 reads CASILGPGTQYF. The CDR3 DNA follows: TGTGCCAGCATCCTGGGTCCTGGTACGCAGTATTTT.

The V and J genes are TRBV7-2 and TRBJ2-2; D remains unclear. The CDR3 runs to 15 residues. Looked up from germline, CDR1 is SGHTA and CDR2 is FQGNSA. Trimming cost V 2 bases and J 0 bases, with 7 bases left between them. The CDR3 DNA sequence: TGTGCCAGCAGCTTAAGCGTTTCGAACACCGGGGAGCTGTTTTTT. Encoded protein: CASSLSVSNTGELFF.

The J gene is TRBJ2-1, the V gene TRBV6-6, with D perhaps given as TRBD1 or TRBD2 (7 bases each). The germline V and J ends were trimmed by 11 bases and 7 bases, with 12 bases remaining between them. This CDR3 contains 11 residues. Germline CDR1 reads MNHNY; CDR2 reads SVGAGI (reference sequence). The CDR3 reads CASGGANEQFF. CDR3 nucleotide sequence: TGTGCCTCAGGGGGGGCGAATGAGCAGTTCTTC.

This chain connects TRBV27 to TRBJ1-1, with 8 bases fitting TRBD1. The germline gives CDR1 MNHEY, CDR2 SMNVEV (reference sequence). The CDR3 has 15 residues. The J segment lost 2 bases and the V segment lost 4 bases, leaving 6 bases of the junction unmatched. The CDR3 DNA follows: TGTGCCAGCAGTTCGACAGGGGTAGGCAACACTGAAGCTTTCTTT. Translating it yields CASSSTGVGNTEAFF.

This clone has just one count. The genes are TRBV2 and TRBJ2-3; a possible D gene is TRBD1 (5 bases). Germline CDR1 is SNHLY and CDR2 is FYNNEI. The CDR3 consists of 11 residues. The germline V and J ends were trimmed by 7 bases and 5 bases, with 7 bases remaining between them. CDR3 in DNA: TGTGCCAGCAATCAGGGAGATACGCAGTATTTT. Protein product: CASNQGDTQYF.

There are a few counts of this clone. The chain uses TRBV25-1 and TRBJ1-5, with a possible D match to TRBD1 (6 bases). The CDR3 runs 16 residues. Trimming stripped 0 bases from V and 4 bases from J, with 13 bases between. Germline-derived CDR1 and CDR2 are MGHDK and SYGVNS. The CDR3 DNA is TGTGCCAGCAGTGAATATGCCGGACAGATGAATCAGCCCCAGCATTTT. Its protein product is CASSEYAGQMNQPQHF.

V and J are TRBV7-2 and TRBJ2-7; TRBD1 aligns across 8 bases. The V gene's germline CDR1 is SGHTA and CDR2 FQGNSA. V lost 6 bases to trimming and J lost 5 bases; unmatched junction nucleotides: 15. This CDR3 region has 16 residues. Here the CDR3 reads CASSLNPGQVNHEQYF. DNA of the CDR3: TGTGCCAGCAGTTTAAATCCGGGACAGGTTAACCACGAGCAGTACTTC.

The chain has TRBV14 and TRBJ2-1, with 11 positions matching TRBD1. V was pared by 2 bases and J by 2 bases, with 2 bases of the junction left unmatched. CDR1 and CDR2 (germline): SGHDN, FVKESK. This CDR3 spans 16 amino acids. CDR3 DNA sequence: TGTGCCAGCAGCCAAAGGGGACAGGGGGCCTACAATGAGCAGTTCTTC. Amino acid sequence: CASSQRGQGAYNEQFF.

J is TRBJ2-1 and V is TRBV5-4, with D perhaps assigned TRBD1 or TRBD2 (5 bases each). The CDR3 spans 12 residues. V shed 1 base and J shed 10 bases, with 9 bases lying between them. CDR1 and CDR2 from the germline V gene are SGHNT and YYREEE (reference sequence). The CDR3 nucleotides read TGTGCCAGCAGCTTGAGGTGGGACGAGCAGTTCTTC. This encodes CASSLRWDEQFF.

This clone came up many times. The chain joins TRBV15 to TRBJ2-3; 10 positions match TRBD2. V lost 4 bases, J lost 2 bases, and 3 bases stayed unmatched. This CDR3 is 15 amino acids long. The V gene's germline CDR1 is LNHNV and CDR2 YYDKDF (reference sequence). DNA of the CDR3: TGTGCCACCAGCACCGGACTAGCGGACACAGATACGCAGTATTTT. Translating gives CATSTGLADTDTQYF.

This rearrangement joins TRBV25-1 to TRBJ1-4, with TRBD1 matching 8 bases. Germline trimming cut 4 bases from V and 2 bases from J; bases unmatched to any gene: 3. The CDR3 sequence is 15 residues long. Germline V gives CDR1 MGHDK, CDR2 SYGVNS. In DNA, the CDR3 is TGTGCCAGCAGTGTGACAGGGGCGACTAATGAAAAACTGTTTTTT. Translated, it gives CASSVTGATNEKLFF.